The T cell receptor (beta chain) under discussion was sequenced for a study of cytomegalovirus exposure and HLA in healthy donors. A note on this clone: The antigen is undetermined.

Profiling relied on immunoSEQ multiplex PCR, and the TCRdb table lists in-frame clones only, not all of them. There are 85,000 to 90,000 clones in the sample; roughly 96% occur only once, and 0.78% lies in the top ten. Points from the study as a whole: Investigators reported 150 to 200 TCR beta chains as tied to cytomegalovirus.

The TCR was taken from a man younger than 35 in good health and CMV-seronegative. The sample taken for sequencing was PBMCs.

As DNA, the CDR3 is TGTGCCAGCAGGGATGGGACAGATCGCGAGACCCAGTACTTC. Translated: CASRDGTDRETQYF. The chain uses TRBV28 and TRBJ2-5, with TRBD1 matching over 7 bases. The CDR3 sequence is 14 residues long. Germline values: CDR1 MDHEN, CDR2 SYDVKM. The ends lost 6 bases at V and 5 bases at J; junction bases unmatched: 9.